This TCR beta chain was found in a study of shared clonotypes between healthy human individuals (dated by TCRdb to between 2020 and 2021). In the study overall: A couple of women and three men aged 18 to 49 years were included in the cohort. For each donor, CD4 naive and CD4 memory were each run on three plates, CD8 naive on two plates, and CD8 memory on one plate. To estimate repertoire size and how much clonotypes are shared between individuals, the study performed deep sequencing of blood TCR repertoires from a few healthy adults. To increase sequencing depth and limit assay-specific biases, different laboratories used diverse techniques to prepare libraries and sequence TCR repertoires. Each donor's leukapheresis produced roughly between about 0.85 and 10 billion PBMCs. On the study overall, not on this receptor specifically: Across a few donors, around 5% of naive CD4, approximately 4% of naive CD8, roughly 2.3% of memory CD4, and under 0.45% of memory CD8 clonotypes were shared. Because the study included a small number of donors, the genetic and exposure-history diversity represented was limited. Based on pairwise subsampling, the degree of clonotype sharing among donors was expected to be affected by sequencing depth. Incomplete sequencing was indicated by rarefaction of sorted-subset datasets, despite the large sequencing depth. Larger estimated clonotype richness was generally found for naive subsets than for memory subsets. Sampling was restricted to blood, and TCR repertoires in tissues likely differ from the TCR repertoires found in blood. Compared with non-shared clonotypes, the clonotypes found in all four sorted-subset donors had higher generation probabilities.

TCR CDR3 regions were amplified from genomic DNA by multiplex PCR using the deep immunoSEQ assay. Genomic DNA extracted from each cell subset was distributed evenly over all wells of several immunoSEQ 96-well plates, and each plate served as one replicate. For sorted subsets, roughly 0.2 ug genomic DNA, equal to some 28,000 T cell genomes, was loaded into each replicate PCR. Purified libraries were quantified with a Qubit 3.0 fluorometer, sized on a Bioanalyzer 2100, and re-quantified with the KAPA Library Quantification kit. A separate single-read 150-cycle Illumina NextSeq 550 flow cell was used to sequence each immunoSEQ 96-well plate. Per the source publication's procedure: Because the immunoSEQ output held only junctional sequences and lacked quality scores, the filtering could not match the filtering applied to full-length reads. To assign V/J genes and CDR3, sequences were annotated against IMGT germline references using PyIR, a Python wrapper for IgBLAST v1.9. Reads were filtered out if the reads had weak V/J assignments (E-value above 1e-6), no CDR3, stop codons, out-of-frame junctions, or ambiguous translated residues. V3J clonotypes were defined by identical inferred V gene, J gene, and CDR3 amino acid sequence. Percentage overlap between repertoires was calculated by dividing the number of shared unique clonotypes by the size of the smaller repertoire. Richness of each repertoire was evaluated using RTK rarefaction, the Chao1 estimator, and Recon v2.1 estimates of unobserved clonotypes. Generation probabilities for all TCRbeta clonotypes obtained by the gDNA method from several donors were computed using OLGA. This immuneACCESS table, as held by TCRdb, lists in-frame sequences with V and J called but not all clones. Of the missing ones, under half trace to an unresolved V gene in checked studies; the others have no known cause. Clone size and the V and J calls come from that table; the DNA yielded D and trimming. Across this sample there are 1.5 million to 2.5 million clones, with 85% to 95% seen only once. Clones ranked in the top ten supply 1% to 1.5% of the sample.

CD8 naive samples consisted of CD45RO-negative cells that were positively selected for CCR7, yielding a CD45RA+CCR7+ population without TemRA cells. The donors were healthy, HIV-negative adults who had no recently reported acute infections or vaccinations. All donors were Caucasian adults living in Nashville, Tennessee, USA. Blood was collected by leukapheresis, and PBMCs were isolated by Ficoll-Histopaque density gradient centrifugation and then cryopreserved in liquid nitrogen vapor phase. Analytical flow cytometry was used to check the purity and quantity of every magnetically sorted T cell population. Genomic DNA was isolated from each sorted fraction and quantified by UV absorbance on a Nanodrop 2000c. This clone appeared once. There is no known antigen for this receptor. The input lacks base qualities; no much larger clone sits a single base away. From the germline V gene, CDR1 is MGHRA and CDR2 is YSYEKL. From the cysteine up to the phenylalanine, the CDR3 has a length of 15 residues. Only CDR3 DNA remains: 45 bases, in frame from the first base. Unmatched junction bases come to 7, with V trimmed by 6 bases and J by 8 bases.

Sequencing used naive CD8+ T cells sorted from blood. The cell subset or site label for this specimen denotes: CD45RA+CCR7+. The rearranged segments are TRBV4-1 and TRBJ1-6; 10 nucleotides in the junction match TRBD1. The receptor's source is a man younger than 35 in good health. The CDR3 region: CASRTGQGGHSPLHF. The DNA sequence reads TGCGCCAGCAGGACTGGACAGGGGGGGCATTCACCCCTCCACTTT.